A single sample gave rise to the 12 T cell receptor beta chains below, sequenced in a study of T cell responses to AZD1222 COVID-19 vaccine. This table comes from immunoSEQ multiplex PCR, and its TCRdb copy is limited to in-frame clones, with some not included. The table shows approximately 81,000 clones, with 75% to 95% occurring only once. The sequencing used peripheral blood, collected on day 0 of MenACWY control vaccination. The source is an adult in good health.

J is TRBJ1-6 and V is TRBV5-5; TRBD1 agrees at 8 bases. CDR1 and CDR2 (germline): SGHKS, YYEKEE (reference sequence). V lost 4 bases, J lost 5 bases, and 2 bases stayed unmatched. This CDR3 spans 14 amino acids. CDR3 bases: TGTGCCAGCAGCCTGGGACAGGATAATTCACCCCTCCACTTT. Protein product: CASSLGQDNSPLHF. The entire variable domain, with the rest obtained from reference TRBV5-5 and TRBJ1-6, is as follows: DAGVTQSPTHLIKTRGQQVTLRCSPISGHKSVSWYQQVLGQGPQFIFQYYEKEERGRGNFPDRFSARQFPNYSSELNVNALLLGDSALYLCASSLGQDNSPLHFGNGTRLTVT.

The V and J genes are TRBV5-6 and TRBJ1-5; D is perhaps TRBD1 (5 bases). The V gene's germline CDR1 is SGHDT and CDR2 YYEEEE. V was shortened by 4 bases and J by 3 bases, with 20 bases between the two germline ends. The CDR3 runs to 17 residues. The CDR3 loop is CASSDSGKGRPNQPQHF. The CDR3 nucleotides read TGTGCCAGCAGCGATTCGGGAAAGGGACGGCCCAATCAGCCCCAGCATTTT.

V is TRBV4-3 and J is TRBJ2-5, with TRBD2 matching 7 bases. The CDR3 sequence is 15 residues long. Trimming removed 3 bases from V and 0 bases from J; junction bases left unmatched: 4. Germline values: CDR1 LGHNA, CDR2 YSLEER. CDR3 DNA sequence: TGCGCCAGCAGCCATACAGCGGGGAACCAAGAGACCCAGTACTTC. Translated, it gives CASSHTAGNQETQYF.

The chain carries TRBV30 and TRBJ1-1; D not resolved. The germline V gene has CDR1 GTSNPN and CDR2 SVGIG (reference sequence). V dropped 1 base and J dropped 11 bases, with 11 bases sitting between them. The CDR3 is made up of 11 amino acids. CDR3 bases: TGTGCCTGGAGTGAGTCCTACTCGGCTTTCTTT. Translating it yields CAWSESYSAFF.

V and J are TRBV11-2 and TRBJ2-5; 7 nucleotides line up with TRBD2. CDR3 length: 15 residues. From germline, CDR1 is SGHAT and CDR2 FQNNGV. V was clipped by 5 bases and J by 2 bases; unmatched bases: 8. DNA of the CDR3: TGTGCCAGCAGCGCCCGGGAGGCCCTACAAGAGACCCAGTACTTC. Amino acid sequence: CASSAREALQETQYF.

The DNA of the CDR3 is TGTGCCAGCAGCCTGACAGGGGGCGACTATGGCTACACCTTC. Translation: CASSLTGGDYGYTF. The chain is built from TRBV6-5 and TRBJ1-2; 10 bases line up with TRBD1. V was clipped by 6 bases and J by 3 bases; unmatched bases: 4. Germline-derived CDR1 and CDR2 are MNHEY and SVGAGI. This CDR3 region has 14 residues.

The rearrangement joins TRBV24-1 to TRBJ1-1; no firm D call. This CDR3 spans 10 amino acids. V dropped 10 bases and J dropped 7 bases, with 9 bases sitting between them. Germline CDR1 and CDR2: KGHDR and SFDVKD. Here the CDR3 DNA reads TGTGCCACGGTGACCTGTGAAGCTTTCTTT. Residues: CATVTCEAFF.

J is TRBJ1-4 and V is TRBV30; TRBD1 aligns across 8 bases. J was trimmed by 6 bases and V by 5 bases; bases with no gene match: 5. Germline values: CDR1 GTSNPN, CDR2 SVGIG (reference sequence). The CDR3 has 13 amino acids. The CDR3 DNA follows: TGTGCCTGGGACAGGGGCGTTGATGAAAAACTGTTTTTT. Translating it yields CAWDRGVDEKLFF.

The chain joins TRBV5-4 to TRBJ1-1; 7 nucleotides align to TRBD1. V gave up 1 base and J gave up 7 bases; unmatched junction bases: 7. The germline V gene has CDR1 SGHNT and CDR2 YYREEE (reference sequence). This CDR3 contains 14 residues. CDR3 coding DNA: TGTGCCAGCAGCTTGAAGGGGGCGCTTCTTGAAGCTTTCTTT. This translates into CASSLKGALLEAFF.

This rearrangement joins TRBV4-3 to TRBJ1-1, with D hard to call. Trimming stripped 1 base from V and 4 bases from J, with 16 bases between. The CDR3 contains 16 residues. Germline loops: CDR1 LGHNA, CDR2 YSLEER. For the CDR3, the DNA is TGCGCCAGCAGCCAAGGAATAGTGGTGGGGAGCACTGAAGCTTTCTTT. Translating gives CASSQGIVVGSTEAFF.

The chain carries TRBV27 and TRBJ2-1, with TRBD2 identical over 9 bases. The CDR3 spans 15 residues. Germline-derived CDR1 and CDR2 are MNHEY and SMNVEV (reference sequence). After removal of 5 bases from V and 8 bases from J, the junction contained 10 bases not matched to a gene. As DNA, the CDR3 is TGTGCCAGCAGTGTTAGCGGGAGAGGGAGGGATGAGCAGTTCTTC. Residues: CASSVSGRGRDEQFF.

J is TRBJ1-1 and V is TRBV2, with 9 bases identical to TRBD1. This CDR3 has 15 residues. The ends lost 7 bases at V and 1 base at J; junction bases unmatched: 7. Germline CDR1 SNHLY, CDR2 FYNNEI. This CDR3 reads CASNIGTGPNTEAFF. The CDR3 nucleotides are TGTGCCAGCAACATTGGGACAGGGCCGAACACTGAAGCTTTCTTT.